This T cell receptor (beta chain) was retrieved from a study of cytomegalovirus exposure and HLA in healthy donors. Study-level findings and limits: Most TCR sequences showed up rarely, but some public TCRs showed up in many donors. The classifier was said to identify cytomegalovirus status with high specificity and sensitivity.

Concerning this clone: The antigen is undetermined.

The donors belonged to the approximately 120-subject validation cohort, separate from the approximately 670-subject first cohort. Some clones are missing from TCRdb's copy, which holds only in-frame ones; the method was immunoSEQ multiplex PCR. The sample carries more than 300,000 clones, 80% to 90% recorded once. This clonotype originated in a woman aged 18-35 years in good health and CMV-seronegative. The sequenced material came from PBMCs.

The CDR3 DNA follows: TGTGCCACCTTACAAGGGACAGGGAACTATGGCTACACCTTC. Its translation is CATLQGTGNYGYTF. V is TRBV6-5 and J is TRBJ1-2, with 9 bases matching TRBD1. Germline V gene data show CDR1 as MNHEY and CDR2 as SVGAGI. With V trimmed by 10 bases and J by 2 bases, 8 bases remained unmatched. The CDR3 length is 14 residues.